This T cell receptor (beta chain) derives from a study of somatic mutations in cytotoxic T cells in rheumatoid arthritis. After removal of 5 bases from V and 0 bases from J, the junction contained 1 base not matched to a gene. This CDR3 has 14 amino acids. Germline assignment: CDR1 SGHNT and CDR2 YENEEA. Profiling relied on immunoSEQ multiplex PCR, and the TCRdb table lists in-frame clones only, not all of them. The sample consists of 20,000 to 25,000 clones, roughly 74% of them appearing once. The receptor was isolated from an adult with rheumatoid arthritis. Sequenced sample: CD8+ T cells sorted from blood. The V call is TRBV11-3, the J call TRBJ2-1; 7 nucleotides align to TRBD2. This CDR3 reads CASSGDYSYNEQFF. The CDR3 bases are TGTGCCAGCAGCGGGGACTACTCCTACAATGAGCAGTTCTTC.